These T cell receptor beta chains were read from a single sample in a study of shared clonotypes between healthy human individuals. Only in-frame clones appear in the TCRdb table, and some are missing; sequencing was by immunoSEQ multiplex PCR. Of about 680,000 clones listed, less than 80% are singletons. Sequencing was done on a sample of memory CD4+ T cells sorted from blood. The source of these receptors is a woman aged 30 to 39 in good health. The CDR3 runs from the conserved cysteine through the conserved F or W. The D gene is left open where the match is weak. Not all rows give a size; the values are once, few, many and, for expanded clones, a class.

v_call	d_call	clone_size	j_call	cdr3_nt	cdr3_aa
TRBV5-1	NA	NA	TRBJ2-3	TGCGCCAGCAGCCCAGGTGTCAGCGGGAGCACAGATACGCAGTATTTT	CASSPGVSGSTDTQYF
TRBV14	NA	NA	TRBJ2-7	TGTGCCAGCAGCCTATACGGCTACGAGCAGTACTTC	CASSLYGYEQYF
TRBV18	TRBD2	NA	TRBJ2-3	TGTGCCAGCTCACAAAGTAGCGGGAGGGCCGGAGATACGCAGTATTTT	CASSQSSGRAGDTQYF
TRBV6-1	NA	NA	TRBJ1-5	TGTGCCAGCAGTGAAGTGCGGATATCGAACAATCAGCCCCAGCATTTT	CASSEVRISNNQPQHF
TRBV6-1	NA	NA	TRBJ2-5	TGTGCCAGCAGGGACGGATCGCTGGAGACCCAGTACTTC	CASRDGSLETQYF
TRBV25-1	NA	NA	TRBJ1-5	TGTGCCAGCAGCACCGGAGGGGATAGCAATCAGCCCCAGCATTTT	CASSTGGDSNQPQHF
TRBV6-1	TRBD2	few	TRBJ2-1	TGTGCCACAAGACTAGCGGGAGGGCCGCAAAATGAGCAGTTCTTC	CATRLAGGPQNEQFF
TRBV11-1	NA	NA	TRBJ2-1	TGTGCCAGCAGCTTGGGACTGTCGGGAAACAATGAGCAGTTCTTC	CASSLGLSGNNEQFF
TRBV5-1	TRBD1	NA	TRBJ2-3	TGCGCCAGCAAACCGACAGGGGTAGATACGCAGTATTTT	CASKPTGVDTQYF
TRBV18	TRBD1	NA	TRBJ1-2	TGTGCCAGCTCACCGGGACAGGGGCGGTATGATGGCTACACCTTC	CASSPGQGRYDGYTF
TRBV7-2	NA	NA	TRBJ1-3	TGTGCCAGCAGCTTAATGGAAGGGGGAAACACCATATATTTT	CASSLMEGGNTIYF
TRBV6-5	NA	NA	TRBJ2-2	TGTGCCAGCAGTTCTCCGGGCGCCGGGGAGCTGTTTTTT	CASSSPGAGELFF
TRBV19	NA	many	TRBJ1-5	TGTGCCAGTAGTATAGAAACAGGGCGCAATCAGCCCCAGCATTTT	CASSIETGRNQPQHF
TRBV6-1	TRBD1	NA	TRBJ2-7	TGTGCCAGCAGGATGACAGGGGACGAGCAGTACTTC	CASRMTGDEQYF
TRBV4-2	TRBD2	NA	TRBJ2-7	TGTGCCAGCAGCCAGGGCGGGAGCTCCTACGAGCAGTACTTC	CASSQGGSSYEQYF
TRBV2	NA	NA	TRBJ2-2	TGTGCCAGCAGGGATTACACCGGGGAGCTGTTTTTT	CASRDYTGELFF
TRBV29-1	NA	once	TRBJ1-2	TGCAGCGTTTATAGGGGAGAGGGGGGCTACACCTTC	CSVYRGEGGYTF
TRBV19	TRBD1	NA	TRBJ1-3	TGTGCCGTGACAGGGGCTGGAAACACCATATATTTT	CAVTGAGNTIYF
TRBV7-9	NA	many	TRBJ1-2	TGTGCCAGCAGCTTCGGTGACAGATCCTATGGCTACACCTTC	CASSFGDRSYGYTF
TRBV11-2	TRBD1	NA	TRBJ1-1	TGTGCCAGCAGCTCGGGGAGACAGGGACGAACTGAAGCTTTCTTT	CASSSGRQGRTEAFF
TRBV18	TRBD2	NA	TRBJ2-3	TGTGCCAGCTCACTGACTAGCGGGAGTTACGATACGCAGTATTTT	CASSLTSGSYDTQYF
TRBV5-1	NA	NA	TRBJ1-1	TGCGCCAGCAGTTACGACATGAACACTGAAGCTTTCTTT	CASSYDMNTEAFF
TRBV4-1	TRBD1	once	TRBJ2-7	TGTGCCAGCAGCCAAGTAACGGGACAGGGCGGAGGGGAGCAGTACTTC	CASSQVTGQGGGEQYF
TRBV4-2	TRBD1	once	TRBJ2-4	TGTGCCAGCAGCCATCCGGACAGGGGAATTCTAGCCAAAAACATTCAGTACTTC	CASSHPDRGILAKNIQYF
TRBV10-3	NA	NA	TRBJ2-5	TGTGCCATCAAAGAAGCTTACCAAGAGACCCAGTACTTC	CAIKEAYQETQYF
TRBV15	NA	NA	TRBJ1-1	TGTGCCACCAGCAGAGATCGGGGATTAGTGACTGAAGCTTTCTTT	CATSRDRGLVTEAFF